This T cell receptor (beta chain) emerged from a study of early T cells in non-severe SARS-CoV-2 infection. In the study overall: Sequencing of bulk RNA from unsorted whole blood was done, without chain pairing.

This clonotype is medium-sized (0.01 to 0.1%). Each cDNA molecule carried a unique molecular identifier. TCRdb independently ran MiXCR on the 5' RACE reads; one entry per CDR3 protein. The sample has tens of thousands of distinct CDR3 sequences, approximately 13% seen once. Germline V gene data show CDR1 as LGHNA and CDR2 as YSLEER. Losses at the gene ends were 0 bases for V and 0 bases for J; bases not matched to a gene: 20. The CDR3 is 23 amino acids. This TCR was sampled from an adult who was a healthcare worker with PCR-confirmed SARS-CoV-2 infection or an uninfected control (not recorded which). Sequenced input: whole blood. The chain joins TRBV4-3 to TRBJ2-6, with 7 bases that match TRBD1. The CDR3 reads CASSQDLASDRDSLFSGANVLTF. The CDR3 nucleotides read TGCGCCAGCAGCCAAGATCTCGCCTCGGATCGGGACAGCCTTTTCTCTGGGGCCAACGTCCTGACTTTC.